Listed here are 2 T cell receptor beta chains from one sample, sequenced in a study of a mutant IDH1 vaccine in newly diagnosed glioma. Data came from immunoSEQ multiplex PCR; TCRdb stores just in-frame clones and leaves some out. The sample records around 39,000 clones, approximately 84% being singletons. Their specific antigens are unknown. Specified time point: week 23, last vaccination. Doses of 300 ug of mutant IDH1 20-mer peptide were given with topical imiquimod. Material: PBMCs, obtained from a glioma patient whose treatment included an IDH1 peptide vaccine. The source is a woman aged 18-29 years with glioma. Some clones in this sample may be carry-over from other donors' samples.

V and J are TRBV4-3 and TRBJ2-1, with 8 positions matching TRBD2. J gave up 7 bases and V 9 bases, and 8 bases lay outside the gene matches. The CDR3 consists of 13 residues. Germline CDR1 reads LGHNA; CDR2 reads YSLEER. The CDR3 bases are TGCGCCAGGCGCGGGGGGCCAGGGAATGAGCAGTTCTTC. It specifies CARRGGPGNEQFF.

The chain couples TRBV27 to TRBJ1-2, with a tentative D call TRBD1 (6 bases). V was pared by 6 bases and J by 1 base, with 9 bases between. The CDR3 has 13 amino acids. Germline loops: CDR1 MNHEY, CDR2 SMNVEV (reference sequence). This CDR3 is CASRNRVNYGYTF. Written as DNA, the CDR3 is TGTGCCAGCAGGAACAGGGTTAACTATGGCTACACCTTC.